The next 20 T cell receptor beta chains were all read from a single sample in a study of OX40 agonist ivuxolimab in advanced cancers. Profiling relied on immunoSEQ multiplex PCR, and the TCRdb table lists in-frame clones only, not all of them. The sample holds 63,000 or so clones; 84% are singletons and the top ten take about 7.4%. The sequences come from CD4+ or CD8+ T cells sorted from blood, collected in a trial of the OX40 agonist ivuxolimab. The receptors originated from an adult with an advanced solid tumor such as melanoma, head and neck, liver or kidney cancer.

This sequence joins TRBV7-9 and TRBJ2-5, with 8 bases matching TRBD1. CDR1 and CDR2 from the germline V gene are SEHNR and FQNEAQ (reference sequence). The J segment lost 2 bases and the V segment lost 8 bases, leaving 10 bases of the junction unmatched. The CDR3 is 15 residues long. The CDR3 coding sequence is TGTGCCAGCGGCCAACGACGGGACAGGCAAGAGACCCAGTACTTC. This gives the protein CASGQRRDRQETQYF.

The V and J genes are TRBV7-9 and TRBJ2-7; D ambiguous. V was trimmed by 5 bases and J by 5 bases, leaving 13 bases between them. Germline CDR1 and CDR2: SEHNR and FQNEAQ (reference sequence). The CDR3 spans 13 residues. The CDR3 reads CASSPSFGDEQYF. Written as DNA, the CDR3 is TGTGCCAGCAGCCCCTCGTTCGGAGACGAGCAGTACTTC.

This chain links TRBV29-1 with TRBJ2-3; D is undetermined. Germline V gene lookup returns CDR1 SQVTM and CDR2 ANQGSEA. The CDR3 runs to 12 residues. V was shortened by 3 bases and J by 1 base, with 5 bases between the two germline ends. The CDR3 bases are TGCAGCGTTGATAGGGGCACAGATACGCAGTATTTT. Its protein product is CSVDRGTDTQYF.

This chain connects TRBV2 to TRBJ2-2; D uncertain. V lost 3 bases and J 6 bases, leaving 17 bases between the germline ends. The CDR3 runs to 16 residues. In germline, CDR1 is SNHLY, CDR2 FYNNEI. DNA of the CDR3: TGTGCCAGCAGTGACAAAAAGGTAGGTACCGCCGGGGAGCTGTTTTTT. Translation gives CASSDKKVGTAGELFF.

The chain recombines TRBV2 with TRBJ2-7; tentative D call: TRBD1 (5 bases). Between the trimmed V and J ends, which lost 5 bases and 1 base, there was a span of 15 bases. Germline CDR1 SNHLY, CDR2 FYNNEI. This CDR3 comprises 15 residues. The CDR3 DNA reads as TGTGCCAGCAGTACACCGGTGGACAATTCCTACGAGCAGTACTTC. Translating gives CASSTPVDNSYEQYF.

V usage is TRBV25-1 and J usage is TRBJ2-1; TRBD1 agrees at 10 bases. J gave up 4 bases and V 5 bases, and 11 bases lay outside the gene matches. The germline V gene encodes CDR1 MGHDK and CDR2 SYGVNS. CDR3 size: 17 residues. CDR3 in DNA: TGTGCCAGCAGTTCGATAACCGGGACAGGGGCTTACAATGAGCAGTTCTTC. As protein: CASSSITGTGAYNEQFF. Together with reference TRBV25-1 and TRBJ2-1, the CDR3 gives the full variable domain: EADIYQTPRYLVIGTGKKITLECSQTMGHDKMYWYQQDPGMELHLIHYSYGVNSTEKGDLSSESTVSRIRTEHFPLTLESARPSHTSQYLCASSSITGTGAYNEQFFGPGTRLTVL.

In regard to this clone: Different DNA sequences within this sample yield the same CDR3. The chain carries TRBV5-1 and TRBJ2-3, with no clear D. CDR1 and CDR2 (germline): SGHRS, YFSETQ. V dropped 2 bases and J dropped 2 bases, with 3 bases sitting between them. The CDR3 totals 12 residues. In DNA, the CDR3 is TGCGCCAGCAGCTTATTCACAGATACGCAGTATTTT. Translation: CASSLFTDTQYF.

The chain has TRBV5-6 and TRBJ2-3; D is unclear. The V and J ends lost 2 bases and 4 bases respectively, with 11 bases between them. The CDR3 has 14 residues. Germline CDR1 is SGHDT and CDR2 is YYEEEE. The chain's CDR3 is CASSLEVDADTQYF. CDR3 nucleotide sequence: TGTGCCAGCAGCTTAGAGGTAGACGCAGATACGCAGTATTTT.

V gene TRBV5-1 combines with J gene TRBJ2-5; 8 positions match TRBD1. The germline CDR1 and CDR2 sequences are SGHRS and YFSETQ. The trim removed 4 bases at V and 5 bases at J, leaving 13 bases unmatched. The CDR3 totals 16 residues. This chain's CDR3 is CASSLAGQGIAETQYF. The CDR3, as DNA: TGCGCCAGCAGCCTGGCCGGACAGGGTATTGCGGAGACCCAGTACTTC.

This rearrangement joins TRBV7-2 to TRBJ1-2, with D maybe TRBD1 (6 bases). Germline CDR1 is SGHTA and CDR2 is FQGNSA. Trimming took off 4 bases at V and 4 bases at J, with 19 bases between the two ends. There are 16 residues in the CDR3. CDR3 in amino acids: CASSSGQPGSVYGYTF. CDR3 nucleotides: TGTGCCAGCAGCTCCGGACAGCCCGGGAGCGTCTATGGCTACACCTTC.

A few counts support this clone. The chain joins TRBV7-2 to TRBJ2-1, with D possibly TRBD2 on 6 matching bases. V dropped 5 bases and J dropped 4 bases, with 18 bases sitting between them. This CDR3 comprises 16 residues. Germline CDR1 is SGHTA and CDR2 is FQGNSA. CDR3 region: CASSLGGLLLYNEQFF. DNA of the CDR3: TGTGCCAGCAGCCTGGGGGGACTTCTACTTTACAATGAGCAGTTCTTC.

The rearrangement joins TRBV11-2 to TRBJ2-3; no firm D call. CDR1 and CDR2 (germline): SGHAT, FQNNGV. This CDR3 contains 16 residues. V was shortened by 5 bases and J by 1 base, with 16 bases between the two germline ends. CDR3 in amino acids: CASSPSFGPRTDTQYF. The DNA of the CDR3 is TGTGCCAGCAGCCCCAGTTTTGGACCTCGCACAGATACGCAGTATTTT.

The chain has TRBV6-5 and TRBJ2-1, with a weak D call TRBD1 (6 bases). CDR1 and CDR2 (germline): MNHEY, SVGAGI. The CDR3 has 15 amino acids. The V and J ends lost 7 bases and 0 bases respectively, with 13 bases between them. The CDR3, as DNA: TGTGCCAGCACAAGACAGGTGAGCTCCTACAATGAGCAGTTCTTC. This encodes CASTRQVSSYNEQFF.

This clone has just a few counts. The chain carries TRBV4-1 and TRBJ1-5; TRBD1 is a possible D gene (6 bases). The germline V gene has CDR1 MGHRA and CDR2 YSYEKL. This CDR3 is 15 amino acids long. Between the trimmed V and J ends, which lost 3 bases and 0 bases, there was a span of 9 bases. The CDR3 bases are TGCGCCAGCAGCCATTTGACAGGTAGCAATCAGCCCCAGCATTTT. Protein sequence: CASSHLTGSNQPQHF.

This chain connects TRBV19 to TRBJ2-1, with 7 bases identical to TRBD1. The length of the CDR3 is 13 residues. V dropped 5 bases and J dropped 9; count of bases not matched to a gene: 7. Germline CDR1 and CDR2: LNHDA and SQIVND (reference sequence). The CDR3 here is CASSGTDRAEQFF. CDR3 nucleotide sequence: TGTGCCAGTAGTGGCACCGACAGGGCTGAGCAGTTCTTC.

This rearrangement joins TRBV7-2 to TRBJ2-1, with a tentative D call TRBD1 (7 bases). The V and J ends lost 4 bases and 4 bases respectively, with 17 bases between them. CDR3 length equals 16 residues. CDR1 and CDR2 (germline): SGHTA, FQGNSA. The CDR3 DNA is TGTGCCAGCAGCTCGGCGACAGGGAGGACTTACAATGAGCAGTTCTTC. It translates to CASSSATGRTYNEQFF.

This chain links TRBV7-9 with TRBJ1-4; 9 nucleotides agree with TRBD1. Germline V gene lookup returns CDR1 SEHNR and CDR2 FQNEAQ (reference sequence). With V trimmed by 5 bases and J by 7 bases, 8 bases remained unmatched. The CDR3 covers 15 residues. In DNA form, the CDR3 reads TGTGCCAGCAGCCCAAGGGGGACAGGGAGTGAAAAACTGTTTTTT. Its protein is CASSPRGTGSEKLFF.

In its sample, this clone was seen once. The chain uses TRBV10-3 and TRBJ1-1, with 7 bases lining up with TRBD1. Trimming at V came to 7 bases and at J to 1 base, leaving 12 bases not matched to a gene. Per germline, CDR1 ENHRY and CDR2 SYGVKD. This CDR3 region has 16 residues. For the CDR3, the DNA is TGTGCCATCAAATCCGGGGGAGGGACAGCGAACACTGAAGCTTTCTTT. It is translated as CAIKSGGGTANTEAFF.

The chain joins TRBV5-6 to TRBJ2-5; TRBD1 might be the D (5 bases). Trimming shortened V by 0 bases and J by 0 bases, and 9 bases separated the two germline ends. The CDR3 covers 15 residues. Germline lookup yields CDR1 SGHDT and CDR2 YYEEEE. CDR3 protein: CASSLGWGHQETQYF. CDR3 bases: TGTGCCAGCAGCTTGGGGTGGGGCCACCAAGAGACCCAGTACTTC.

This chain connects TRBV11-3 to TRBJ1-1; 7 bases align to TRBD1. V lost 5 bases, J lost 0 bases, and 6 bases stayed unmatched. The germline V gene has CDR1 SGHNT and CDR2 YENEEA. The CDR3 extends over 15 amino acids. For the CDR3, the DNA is TGTGCCAGCAGCCAGGGGGTGAGCATGAACACTGAAGCTTTCTTT. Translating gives CASSQGVSMNTEAFF.